This TCR beta chain originates from a study of T cell responses to AZD1222 COVID-19 vaccine. At the level of the study: Analyses pooled second doses at about 4 or about 12 weeks.

Libraries were prepared by immunoSEQ multiplex PCR; TCRdb keeps only in-frame clonotypes and omits some of them. Counted here are roughly 130,000 clones, 87% occurring once; the ten biggest clones make up approximately 1.5%. This CDR3 region has 16 residues. Trimming pared 5 bases from V and 1 base from J, leaving 15 bases between. Germline V gene sequence: CDR1 MDHEN, CDR2 SYDVKM. About this clone: The antigen remains undetermined.

Study-wide results and caveats: Donors skewed white British and female; clonal diversity was possibly underestimated. Close to half of spike-specific TCRs reportedly recognize unmutated variant regions. Baseline seropositives among AZD1222 recipients totaled only 5 or 6.

The input for sequencing was peripheral blood, taken on day 0 of AZD1222 vaccination. This chain links TRBV28 with TRBJ1-5; weak D call: TRBD1 (6 bases). This clonotype was sampled from an adult in good health. The CDR3 reads CASSRWTVRSNQPQHF. For the CDR3, the DNA is TGTGCCAGCAGTCGATGGACAGTGAGAAGCAATCAGCCCCAGCATTTT.